A selection of T cell receptor beta chains follows, all from one sample in a study of Graves' ophthalmopathy and Graves' hyperthyroidism. TCRdb analysed the multiplex PCR reads with MiXCR anew, one entry per CDR3 protein. The sample includes over a million distinct CDR3 sequences, about 35% of them seen just once. Sequencing was performed on peripheral blood or thyroid tissue (not recorded which). These receptors were collected from an adult man with Graves' hyperthyroidism. CDR3s include the opening cysteine and the closing phenylalanine or tryptophan. D genes are given only for firm matches. A row's size may be missing; if present it is once, few, many or a size class.

j_call v_call clone_size d_call cdr3_aa cdr3_nt
TRBJ1-1 TRBV27 few TRBD1 CASSPQRDRNTEAFF TGTGCCAGCAGCCCGCAACGGGACAGGAACACTGAAGCTTTCTTT
TRBJ1-2 TRBV10-3 . . CAIREGSGYTF TGTGCCATCAGGGAAGGCAGTGGCTACACCTTC
TRBJ1-1 TRBV7-9 . TRBD1 CASNQGAAEAFF TGTGCCTCAAATCAGGGGGCAGCTGAAGCTTTCTTT
TRBJ2-7 TRBV24-1 . TRBD1 CATSDSRQGAEEQYF TGTGCCACCAGTGATTCGCGGCAGGGGGCGGAGGAGCAGTACTTC
TRBJ2-7 TRBV5-1 once . CASSSNREGGSYEQYF TGCGCCAGCAGCTCAAACAGGGAAGGGGGCTCCTACGAGCAGTACTTC
TRBJ1-5 TRBV4-1 many . CASSNGDRSGQPQHF TGCGCCAGCAGCAACGGAGACAGGAGCGGACAGCCCCAGCATTTT
TRBJ1-5 TRBV2 once TRBD1 CASEGADNQPQHF TGTGCCAGCGAGGGGGCAGACAATCAGCCCCAGCATTTT
TRBJ1-2 TRBV6-2/TRBV6-3 . . CASRLVDGYTF TGTGCCAGCAGGCTCGTCGATGGCTACACCTTC
TRBJ1-2 TRBV19 few . CASKKMSYYYGYTF TGTGCCAGTAAGAAAATGAGTTACTACTATGGCTACACCTTC
TRBJ2-5 TRBV11-2 . . CASRPLYRLGTQYF TGTGCCAGCAGACCTCTATACAGGTTGGGGACCCAGTACTTC
TRBJ2-7 TRBV19 . TRBD2 CASSPFEGGLEEQYF TGTGCCAGTAGTCCTTTCGAGGGAGGGCTGGAAGAGCAGTACTTC
TRBJ2-5 TRBV12-3/TRBV12-4 few . CASSLVIGSETQYF TGTGCCAGCAGTTTGGTGATAGGTTCAGAGACCCAGTACTTC
TRBJ1-1 TRBV7-9 many . CASSPAVGQITEAFF TGTGCCAGCAGCCCAGCCGTGGGGCAAATCACTGAAGCTTTCTTT
TRBJ2-7 TRBV7-2 many TRBD2 CASSAALAGVYEQYF TGTGCCAGCAGTGCTGCACTAGCGGGAGTTTACGAGCAGTACTTC
TRBJ1-2 TRBV6-5 . TRBD1 CASSSGTGIHYGYTF TGTGCCAGCAGTTCCGGGACAGGGATACATTATGGCTACACCTTC
TRBJ2-2 TRBV10-3 . . CAIRAGAGPGGELFF TGTGCCATCAGGGCGGGGGCGGGACCCGGCGGGGAGCTGTTTTTT
TRBJ1-5 TRBV15 . TRBD1 CATSRVIGQGASNQPQHF TGTGCCACCAGCAGAGTCATTGGACAGGGGGCTAGCAATCAGCCCCAGCATTTT
TRBJ1-6 TRBV25-1 . . CASSSGLEGGSPLHF TGTGCCAGCAGCTCGGGCCTCGAAGGGGGTTCACCCCTCCACTTT
TRBJ2-5 TRBV27 few . CASSLTPAAQETQYF TGTGCCAGCAGTTTGACCCCAGCGGCCCAAGAGACCCAGTACTTC
TRBJ2-7 TRBV10-3 . . CASSSPGQRGTYEQYF TGTGCCAGCAGTTCCCCAGGACAGCGTGGTACCTACGAGCAGTACTTC
TRBJ2-7 TRBV7-3 few TRBD1 CASRGAGTATYEQYF TGTGCCAGCAGGGGGGCCGGGACAGCTACCTACGAGCAGTACTTC
TRBJ1-2 TRBV28 . . CASSSVDKGYTF TGTGCCAGCAGTTCAGTGGATAAAGGCTACACCTTC
TRBJ1-2 TRBV29-1 few . CSLLSNYGYTF TGCAGCTTACTCTCTAACTATGGCTACACCTTC
TRBJ2-7 TRBV29-1 many . CSVDDSRDPYEQYF TGCAGCGTTGACGACAGCCGCGACCCCTACGAGCAGTACTTC
TRBJ1-6 TRBV5-8 few . CASSVSPGVAPLHF TGTGCCAGCAGCGTATCACCGGGAGTAGCACCCCTCCACTTT
TRBJ2-5 TRBV7-9 . TRBD1 CASRPQGANQPQYF TGTGCCAGCAGGCCTCAGGGGGCGAATCAGCCCCAGTACTTC
TRBJ1-2 TRBV12-3/TRBV12-4 . TRBD1 CAGSSQGQGAYGYTF TGTGCCGGCAGTTCCCAGGGACAGGGAGCCTATGGCTACACCTTC
TRBJ1-5 TRBV15 few TRBD1 CATERDRGAF TGTGCCACCGAGAGGGACAGGGGTGCTTTT
TRBJ2-2 TRBV7-2 . . CASSLTRDTSNTGELFF TGTGCCAGCAGCTTGACCCGGGACACCTCGAACACCGGGGAGCTGTTTTTT
TRBJ2-5 TRBV10-3 . TRBD2 CASSATSVGETQYF TGTGCCAGCAGTGCGACTAGCGTTGGGGAGACCCAGTACTTC